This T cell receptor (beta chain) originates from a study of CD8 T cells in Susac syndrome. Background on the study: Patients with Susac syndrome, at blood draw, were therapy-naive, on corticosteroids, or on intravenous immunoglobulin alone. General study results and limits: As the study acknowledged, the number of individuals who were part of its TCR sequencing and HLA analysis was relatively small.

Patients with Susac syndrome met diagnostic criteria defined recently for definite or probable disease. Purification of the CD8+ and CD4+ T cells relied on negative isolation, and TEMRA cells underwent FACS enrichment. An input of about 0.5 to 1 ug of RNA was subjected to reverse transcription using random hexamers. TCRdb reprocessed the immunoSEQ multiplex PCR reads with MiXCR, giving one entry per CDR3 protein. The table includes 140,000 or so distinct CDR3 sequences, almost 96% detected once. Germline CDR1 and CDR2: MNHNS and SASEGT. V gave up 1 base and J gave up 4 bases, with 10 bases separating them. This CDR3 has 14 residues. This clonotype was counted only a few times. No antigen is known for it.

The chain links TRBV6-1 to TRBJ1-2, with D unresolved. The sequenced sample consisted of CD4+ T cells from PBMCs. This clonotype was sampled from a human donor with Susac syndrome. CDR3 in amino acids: CASSEGVGPYGYTF. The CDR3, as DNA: TGTGCCAGCAGTGAAGGGGTCGGACCCTATGGCTACACCTTC.